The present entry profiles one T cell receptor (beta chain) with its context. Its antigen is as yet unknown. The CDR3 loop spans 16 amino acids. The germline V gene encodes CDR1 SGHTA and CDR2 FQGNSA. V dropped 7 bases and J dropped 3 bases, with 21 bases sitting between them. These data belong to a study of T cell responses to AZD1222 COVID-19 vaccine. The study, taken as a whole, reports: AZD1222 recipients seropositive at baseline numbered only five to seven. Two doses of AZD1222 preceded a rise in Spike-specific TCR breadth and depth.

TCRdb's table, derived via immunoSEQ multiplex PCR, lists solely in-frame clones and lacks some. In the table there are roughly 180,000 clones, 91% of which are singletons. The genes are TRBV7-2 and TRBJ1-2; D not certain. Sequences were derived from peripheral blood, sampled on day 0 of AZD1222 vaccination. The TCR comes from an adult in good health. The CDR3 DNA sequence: TGTGCCAGCATTCAAAAAGGTCAGCCGTTCGACTATGGCTACACCTTC. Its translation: CASIQKGQPFDYGYTF.